The 22 T cell receptor beta chains in this list originate from one sample, sequenced in a study of cytomegalovirus exposure and HLA in healthy donors. PCR amplification relied on 60 Vbeta primers (plus 13 Jbeta primers). The repertoire was sequenced with immunoSEQ multiplex PCR; TCRdb's copy has only in-frame clones and lacks some. The sample contains some 180,000 clones, roughly 13% of which appear only once. The specimen sequenced was PBMCs. These receptors were taken from a man over 45 in good health and CMV-seropositive.

The rearrangement uses TRBV5-6 and TRBJ2-5, with 7 bases fitting TRBD1. Germline V gene sequence: CDR1 SGHDT, CDR2 YYEEEE. This CDR3 is built from 17 residues. With 1 base clipped from V and 5 bases from J, the junction kept 14 bases outside the gene matches. The CDR3: CASSLIIQGRAMETQYF. The CDR3 nucleotides are TGTGCCAGCAGCTTGATCATACAGGGGCGAGCGATGGAGACCCAGTACTTC. Full variable domain (missing parts from reference TRBV5-6 and TRBJ2-5): DAGVTQSPTHLIKTRGQQVTLRCSPKSGHDTVSWYQQALGQGPQFIFQYYEEEERQRGNFPDRFSGHQFPNYSSELNVNALLLGDSALYLCASSLIIQGRAMETQYFGPGTRLLVL.

CDR3 residues: CSADFGNTIYF. CDR3 bases: TGCAGTGCGGACTTTGGAAACACCATATATTTT. The chain has TRBV20-1 and TRBJ1-3; D is ambiguous. The ends were cut back, 6 bases at V and 3 bases at J, with 6 bases in the middle. This CDR3 spans 11 amino acids. CDR1 is DFQATT and CDR2 is SNEGSKA in the germline V gene (reference sequence).

The chain links TRBV28 to TRBJ1-2; 10 nucleotides agree with TRBD1. V shed 6 bases and J 0 bases; nucleotides not matched to a gene: 4. Per germline, CDR1 MDHEN and CDR2 SYDVKM. There are 15 residues in the CDR3. The CDR3 sequence: CASSPGQGANYGYTF. CDR3 sequence (DNA): TGTGCCAGCAGCCCCGGACAGGGGGCTAACTATGGCTACACCTTC.

V gene TRBV7-9 combines with J gene TRBJ1-6, with 8 bases aligning to TRBD1. The CDR3 has 15 residues. Trimming cost V 4 bases and J 8 bases; bases outside gene matches: 7. Germline-derived CDR1 and CDR2 are SEHNR and FQNEAQ (reference sequence). The CDR3 DNA reads TGTGCCAGCAGCTCACTGACAGGGGTCCATTCACCCCTCCACTTT. Its translation: CASSSLTGVHSPLHF.

The rearrangement links TRBV19 to TRBJ1-5; a possible D gene is TRBD1 (6 bases). V was shortened by 10 bases and J by 4 bases, with 17 bases between the two germline ends. CDR3 size: 14 residues. Germline CDR1 and CDR2: LNHDA and SQIVND (reference sequence). The CDR3 here is CATRVGQSNQPQHF. CDR3 DNA: TGTGCCACCCGGGTCGGACAGAGTAATCAGCCCCAGCATTTT.

The chain combines TRBV10-3 with TRBJ1-3; weak D call: TRBD1 (5 bases). Trimming left V 3 bases short and J 3 bases short, with 12 bases between. The length of the CDR3 is 15 residues. Germline CDR1 and CDR2: ENHRY and SYGVKD. The CDR3 is CAISDTGKVGNTIYF. CDR3 nucleotides: TGTGCCATCAGTGACACAGGAAAGGTTGGAAACACCATATATTTT.

The rearrangement links TRBV27 to TRBJ1-2; D gene ambiguous. Germline CDR1 and CDR2: MNHEY and SMNVEV (reference sequence). The CDR3 sequence is 13 residues long. The V end lost 5 bases, the J end lost 5 bases, and 12 bases lay between the germline ends. CDR3 coding DNA: TGTGCCAGCAGTCCCGTTTCGAGTTATGGCTACACCTTC. It yields the protein CASSPVSSYGYTF.

This clone was seen a few times. The V call is TRBV5-1, the J call TRBJ1-5; TRBD1 matches 7 bases. Germline V gene sequence: CDR1 SGHRS, CDR2 YFSETQ. There are 15 residues in the CDR3. Germline trimming cut 0 bases from V and 6 bases from J; bases unmatched to any gene: 6. The CDR3 DNA reads as TGCGCCAGCAGCTTGGCCGGGGCAGGGGGTCAGCCCCAGCATTTT. As protein: CASSLAGAGGQPQHF.

V and J are TRBV5-1 and TRBJ1-5; TRBD1 agrees at 8 bases. Germline CDR1 and CDR2: SGHRS and YFSETQ. Trimming took 4 bases from V and 4 from J; bases not matched to a gene: 4. There are 14 residues in the CDR3. The CDR3 DNA is TGCGCCAGCAGCCCGGGACAGGCGAATCAGCCCCAGCATTTT. Its translation: CASSPGQANQPQHF. Variable domain in full (rest from reference TRBV5-1 and TRBJ1-5): KAGVTQTPRYLIKTRGQQVTLSCSPISGHRSVSWYQQTPGQGLQFLFEYFSETQRNKGNFPGRFSGRQFSNSRSEMNVSTLELGDSALYLCASSPGQANQPQHFGDGTRLSIL.

This clone appeared a few times. V is TRBV6-6 and J is TRBJ2-7, with 13 bases fitting TRBD2. Losses at the gene ends were 5 bases for V and 6 bases for J; bases not matched to a gene: 7. The CDR3 runs to 15 residues. The germline gives CDR1 MNHNY, CDR2 SVGAGI (reference sequence). The CDR3 sequence is CASSPGTSGVGEQYV. As DNA, the CDR3 is TGTGCCAGCAGTCCCGGGACTAGCGGGGTAGGCGAGCAGTACGTC.

The rearrangement joins TRBV7-2 to TRBJ1-1; D is unresolved. The V and J ends lost 2 bases and 1 base respectively, with 11 bases between them. The CDR3 has 15 residues. The V gene's germline CDR1 is SGHTA and CDR2 FQGNSA. This chain's CDR3 is CASSLRGPTNTEAFF. The CDR3, as DNA: TGTGCCAGCAGCTTACGTGGGCCAACGAACACTGAAGCTTTCTTT.

This clone appeared a few times. The chain combines TRBV5-1 with TRBJ1-1, with TRBD1 as a possible D gene (6 bases). V was clipped by 0 bases and J by 0 bases, with 12 bases between them. This CDR3 contains 16 residues. Germline V gives CDR1 SGHRS, CDR2 YFSETQ. The CDR3 coding sequence is TGCGCCAGCAGCTTGGGGCAGGGGTTCATGAACACTGAAGCTTTCTTT. Translated: CASSLGQGFMNTEAFF.

This clone was recorded a few times. The same CDR3 arises from other DNA sequences in this sample as well. This sequence joins TRBV7-9 and TRBJ1-1; possible D gene TRBD1, 5 bases. V was clipped by 1 base and J by 2 bases, with 8 bases between them. Germline CDR1 reads SEHNR; CDR2 reads FQNEAQ (reference sequence). The CDR3 loop spans 14 amino acids. The CDR3 is CASSLEGVNTEAFF. The CDR3 nucleotides are TGTGCCAGCAGCTTAGAAGGGGTTAACACTGAAGCTTTCTTT.

A few counts support this clone. V gene TRBV28 combines with J gene TRBJ1-2, with 9 bases aligning to TRBD1. The J segment lost 4 bases and the V segment lost 2 bases, leaving 2 bases of the junction unmatched. The CDR3 spans 14 residues. Germline-derived CDR1 and CDR2 are MDHEN and SYDVKM. The CDR3 spells CASSLGGQGYGYTF. In DNA form, the CDR3 reads TGTGCCAGCAGTTTAGGGGGACAGGGCTATGGCTACACCTTC.

There are a few counts of this clone. The chain carries TRBV5-6 and TRBJ2-2; D is perhaps TRBD1 (6 bases). The CDR3 has 15 amino acids. In germline, CDR1 is SGHDT, CDR2 YYEEEE. V lost 0 bases, J lost 3 bases, and 9 bases lay in between. CDR3 amino acids: CASSLEGGYTGELFF. In DNA, the CDR3 is TGTGCCAGCAGCTTGGAAGGGGGATACACCGGGGAGCTGTTTTTT.

This clone was seen a few times. The CDR3, as DNA: TGCGCCAGCAGCTTGGTCGGTTACTATGGCTACACCTTC. It yields the protein CASSLVGYYGYTF. V and J are TRBV5-1 and TRBJ1-2; D is ambiguous. The CDR3 sequence is 13 residues long. Germline assignment: CDR1 SGHRS and CDR2 YFSETQ. Trimming took off 0 bases at V and 3 bases at J, with 6 bases between the two ends.

This chain joins TRBV19 and TRBJ1-3; 7 nucleotides match TRBD1. V lost 5 bases, J lost 2 bases, and 6 bases stayed unmatched. CDR3 length: 15 residues. The germline CDR1 and CDR2 sequences are LNHDA and SQIVND (reference sequence). In DNA form, the CDR3 reads TGTGCCAGTAGTTCGACCGGGACAGCTGGAAACACCATATATTTT. This encodes CASSSTGTAGNTIYF.

This clone was seen only a few times. V usage is TRBV6-5 and J usage is TRBJ2-2; the D gene is possibly TRBD2 (5 bases). CDR3 length: 15 residues. In germline, CDR1 is MNHEY, CDR2 SVGAGI. V lost 5 bases, J lost 6 bases, and 16 bases lay in between. The CDR3 sequence: CASSHESPEAGELFF. The DNA of the CDR3 is TGTGCCAGCAGTCATGAATCTCCGGAGGCCGGGGAGCTGTTTTTT.

V is TRBV5-1 and J is TRBJ1-5; D not resolved. The CDR3 contains 15 residues. The ends were cut back, 3 bases at V and 7 bases at J, with 17 bases in the middle. CDR1 is SGHRS and CDR2 is YFSETQ in the germline V gene. CDR3 nucleotides: TGCGCCAGCAGCTGGGAGGGCGGAATTGAGCAGCCCCAGCATTTT. Protein product: CASSWEGGIEQPQHF.

The chain couples TRBV10-3 to TRBJ1-5; the D is unclear. V dropped 4 bases and J dropped 6 bases, with 10 bases sitting between them. CDR3 length: 13 residues. CDR1 ENHRY and CDR2 SYGVKD come from the germline V gene. The DNA for the CDR3 is TGTGCCATCAGTGCTGACCAGGCTCAGCCCCAGCATTTT. Translated: CAISADQAQPQHF.

The V call is TRBV7-2, the J call TRBJ2-7; 7 bases are shared with TRBD1. Per the germline V gene, CDR1 is SGHTA and CDR2 is FQGNSA. This CDR3 has 14 amino acids. J was trimmed by 2 bases and V by 2 bases; bases with no gene match: 3. The DNA of the CDR3 is TGTGCCAGCAGCTTATGGGACAGTCCCTACGAGCAGTACTTC. As protein: CASSLWDSPYEQYF.

This clone turned up a few times. CDR3: CASSQGTGSGETQYF. Written as DNA, the CDR3 is TGTGCCAGCAGCCAAGGGACAGGCTCGGGAGAGACCCAGTACTTC. This chain links TRBV16 with TRBJ2-5; 8 nucleotides match TRBD1. The CDR3 contains 15 residues. Germline assignment: CDR1 KGHSY and CDR2 FQNENV. With V trimmed by 2 bases and J by 4 bases, 6 bases remained unmatched.